This T cell receptor (beta chain) emerged from a study of technical replicates of blood from a handful of donors. CDR1 is LNHNV and CDR2 is YYDKDF in the germline V gene (reference sequence). The CDR3 length is 11 residues. Deletions cut 5 bases from V and 6 bases from J, with 6 bases between. Here immunoSEQ multiplex PCR was the method, and the copy in TCRdb shows in-frame clones only, minus some. Of more than 45,000 clones listed, approximately 94% are singletons. The receptor's source is a human donor in good health. Some clones in this sample may be carry-over from other donors' samples. The sequencing input was PBMCs. This chain links TRBV15 with TRBJ2-3, with D perhaps TRBD2 (6 bases). CDR3 DNA sequence: TGTGCCACCAGCGGGGGGGATACGCAGTATTTT. It is translated as CATSGGDTQYF.